What follows is one TCR beta chain and its context. Antigen unknown. An end of the junction differs from the germline gene, which may be a read error. Per sample, no less than 5.5 micrograms of total RNA were extracted. CDR1 MNHNS and CDR2 SASEGT come from the germline V gene. The CDR3 is 16 amino acids. These data come from a study of blood T cells in healthy people across ages. On the study more broadly: About one barcoded beta molecule per two T cells came from capture by template switching. Study-wide results and caveats: Significant beta diversity loss was already apparent by age around 40, declining roughly linearly.

For the second PCR, which ran for about 7 to 11 cycles, a sample-barcoded 5' primer and a J-beta primer mix were used. TCRdb analysed the 5' RACE reads with MiXCR anew, one entry per CDR3 protein. The sample lists roughly 720,000 distinct CDR3 sequences, about 55% occurring once. This TCR came from a man at least 80 years old in good health. The V and J genes are TRBV6-1 and TRBJ2-3; TRBD2 is a possible D gene (7 bases). The sample taken for sequencing was blood. As DNA, the CDR3 is TGTGCCGGCAGTGCCCTAGGGGGAGGGCCCCCAGATACGCAGTATTTT. Protein product: CAGSALGGGPPDTQYF.